The T cell receptor (beta chain) described here comes from a study of T cells expressing NK-cell markers. Study background: The study drew TCR beta repertoires from sorted CD3+CD56+NKG2C+, CD3+CD56+NKG2C- and CD3+CD56-NKG2C+ T cells. Just one sequenced donor of eight was HCMV-seronegative, while seven were seropositive.

Broader study findings: Four donors' CD3+CD56-NKG2C+ cells were dominated by the same clonotypes.

TCRdb reprocessed the 5' RACE reads and keeps a single row for each CDR3 protein, giving no DNA. This table lists roughly 390,000 distinct CDR3 sequences. The V gene's germline CDR1 is MDHEN and CDR2 SYDVKM. The CDR3 loop spans 16 amino acids. With regard to this clonotype: No antigen is known for it.

Sequenced material: blood T cells: a sorted CD56 or NKG2C T cell subset, CD4+ or CD8+ T cells, or bulk PBMC T cells (not recorded which). This rearrangement joins TRBV28 to TRBJ2-1; TCRdb reports TRBD2, a call that lacks DNA to check it against. The origin of this receptor is a man between 18 and 69 years old in good health. The CDR3 loop is CASRILPSGGGNEQFF.